The rows below give T cell receptor beta chains drawn from one sample of a study of shared clonotypes between healthy human individuals. Profiling relied on immunoSEQ multiplex PCR, and the TCRdb table lists in-frame clones only, not all of them. Found here are about 2.4 million clones, over 85% of them singletons; the top ten hold around 0.37%. The material sequenced was naive CD4+ T cells from PBMCs. Receptor source: a man younger than 30 in good health. Some clones in this sample may be carry-over from other donors' samples. CDR3s include the opening cysteine and the closing phenylalanine or tryptophan. The D gene is left open where the match is weak. Only some rows state a clone size, as once, few, many or a class for expanded clones.

d_call clone_size j_call v_call cdr3_nt cdr3_aa
- - TRBJ2-5 TRBV7-9 TGTGCCAGCAGCTTAGGCATGGGGCCAGGGGTGTGGGAAGAGACCCAGTACTTC CASSLGMGPGVWEETQYF
- - TRBJ2-1 TRBV6-6 TGTGCCAGCAGTCGAGGACTATCCGGGGTTGAGCAGTTCTTC CASSRGLSGVEQFF
TRBD1 - TRBJ2-7 TRBV4-1 TGCGCCAGCAGCCGAACCGGGACAGTGGGGTACGAGCAGTACTTC CASSRTGTVGYEQYF
- - TRBJ1-1 TRBV7-9 TGTGCCAGCAGCTTAGCCGCGAACACTGAAGCTTTCTTT CASSLAANTEAFF
- - TRBJ2-5 TRBV30 TGTGCCTGGAGTGGATGGGGGAGGACGGTGGAGACCCAGTACTTC CAWSGWGRTVETQYF
TRBD1 - TRBJ2-2 TRBV18 TGTGCCAGCTCACCACCGGACAGGGCGAACACCGGGGAGCTGTTTTTT CASSPPDRANTGELFF
TRBD2 - TRBJ2-1 TRBV9 TGTGCCAGCAGCGTGACGGGGAGGGGCTTAGATGAGCAGTTCTTC CASSVTGRGLDEQFF
TRBD1 once TRBJ1-4 TRBV5-1 TGCGCCAGCAGCCCCTGGGACAGGTCGGGAGAAAAACTGTTTTTT CASSPWDRSGEKLFF
- - TRBJ1-5 TRBV19 TGTGCCAGTGCCGGGGGGGGTAGCAATCAGCCCCAGCATTTT CASAGGGSNQPQHF
- - TRBJ2-5 TRBV13 TGTGCCAGCAGCTTAGGGACAGAAGAGACCCAGTACTTC CASSLGTEETQYF
- - TRBJ2-7 TRBV7-9 TGTGCCAGCAGCTTATCCCAGGGTCTGAACGAGCAGTACTTC CASSLSQGLNEQYF
- - TRBJ1-4 TRBV5-4 TGTGCCAGCAGCACCTCAGGCGAAAAACTGTTTTTT CASSTSGEKLFF
- - TRBJ2-1 TRBV10-3 TGTGCCATCAGTGAAGGACCCTGGAAGGGGGAGGGATACAATGAGCAGTTCTTC CAISEGPWKGEGYNEQFF
- few TRBJ1-5 TRBV19 TGTGCCAGTTTAGAGTTAAATAGCAATCAGCCCCAGCATTTT CASLELNSNQPQHF
- - TRBJ1-1 TRBV7-3 TGTGCCAGCAGTTCGTCGCTGAACACTGAAGCTTTCTTT CASSSSLNTEAFF